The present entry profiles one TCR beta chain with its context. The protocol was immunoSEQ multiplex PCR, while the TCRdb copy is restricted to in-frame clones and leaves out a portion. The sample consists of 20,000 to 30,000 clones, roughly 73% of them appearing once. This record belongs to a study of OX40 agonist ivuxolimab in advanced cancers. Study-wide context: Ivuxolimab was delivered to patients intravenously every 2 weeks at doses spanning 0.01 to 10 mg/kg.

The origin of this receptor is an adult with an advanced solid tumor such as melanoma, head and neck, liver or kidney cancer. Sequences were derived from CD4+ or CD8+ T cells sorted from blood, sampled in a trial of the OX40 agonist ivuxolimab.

DNA of the CDR3: TGCAGTACAAAACGCGGCGGGGAGCTGTTTTTT. Amino acid sequence: CSTKRGGELFF. V is TRBV20-1 and J is TRBJ2-2, with D hard to call. This CDR3 is 11 amino acids long. CDR1 and CDR2 (germline): DFQATT, SNEGSKA (reference sequence). Trimming left V 8 bases short and J 7 bases short, with 11 bases between.